The source of this T cell receptor beta chain is a study of a mutant IDH1 vaccine in newly diagnosed glioma. Study background: The sex distribution of treated patients was about 62% male and roughly 38% female, with a mean age of roughly 40 years. Receipt of radiotherapy, temozolomide, or both preceded the study, and most received both. Broader study findings: Pseudoprogression apparently tracked independently of changes in top peripheral T cell clonotypes. Patients showed vaccine-induced immune responses at a rate of approximately 92%.

Described time point: week 23, last vaccination. Vaccine doses each comprised 300 ug of mutant IDH1 20-mer peptide, with topical imiquimod. The method was immunoSEQ multiplex PCR; TCRdb's version includes in-frame clones alone and lacks a portion of them. The sample lists about 41,000 clones; under 80% were seen once. This CDR3 comprises 11 residues. The germline V and J ends were trimmed by 8 bases and 6 bases, with 8 bases remaining between them. Germline CDR1 and CDR2: LNHNV and YYDKDF (reference sequence). As to this clone: Antigen specificity is unknown.

This specimen was PBMCs, taken from a glioma patient whose treatment included an IDH1 peptide vaccine. The chain employs TRBV15 and TRBJ2-1; D not resolved. The sequence came from a woman aged 40 to 50 with glioma. Some clones in this sample may be carry-over from other donors' samples. CDR3 in amino acids: CATQETNEQFF. The CDR3 coding sequence is TGTGCCACCCAAGAAACCAATGAGCAGTTCTTC.